This T cell receptor (beta chain) is drawn from a study of shared clonotypes between healthy human individuals. Of note for this clone: As yet, its antigen is unknown.

Measured with immunoSEQ multiplex PCR; TCRdb has only the in-frame clones, and not every one. This sample has around 690,000 clones; 80% to 95% occur once, and the top ten carry 30% to 40%. Germline V gene lookup returns CDR1 SGHTA and CDR2 FQGTGA. The CDR3 loop spans 15 amino acids. The germline V and J ends were trimmed by 5 bases and 7 bases, with 17 bases remaining between them. Findings and limits, study-wide: Only a few donors were included, so the genetic and exposure-history diversity represented was limited. Incomplete sequencing of sorted subsets was indicated by rarefaction despite large depth.

This chain joins TRBV7-3 and TRBJ2-2; D not certain. The sequenced sample consisted of memory CD8+ T cells from PBMCs. Subset meaning: CD45RO+ cells pooled with CCR7-negative TemRA cells. This clonotype was obtained from a man aged 18 to 29 in good health. Some clones in this sample may be carry-over from other donors' samples. The CDR3 spells CASSPRSAQSGELFF. CDR3 bases: TGTGCCAGCAGCCCTCGGTCGGCCCAGAGCGGGGAGCTGTTTTTT.